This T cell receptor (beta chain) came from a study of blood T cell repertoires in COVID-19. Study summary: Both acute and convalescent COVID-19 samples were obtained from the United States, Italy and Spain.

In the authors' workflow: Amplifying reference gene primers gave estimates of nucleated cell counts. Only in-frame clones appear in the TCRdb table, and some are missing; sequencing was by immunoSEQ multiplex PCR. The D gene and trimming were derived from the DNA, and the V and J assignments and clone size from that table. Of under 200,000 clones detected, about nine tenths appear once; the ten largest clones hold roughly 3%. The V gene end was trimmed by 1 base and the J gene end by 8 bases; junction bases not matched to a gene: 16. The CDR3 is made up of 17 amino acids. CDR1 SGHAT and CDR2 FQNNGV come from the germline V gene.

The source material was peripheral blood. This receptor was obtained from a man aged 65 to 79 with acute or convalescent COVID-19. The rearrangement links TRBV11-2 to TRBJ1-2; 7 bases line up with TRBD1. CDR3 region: CASSLVPRRGGGEGYTF. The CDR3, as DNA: TGTGCCAGCAGCTTAGTCCCCCGTAGAGGGGGCGGTGAGGGCTACACCTTC. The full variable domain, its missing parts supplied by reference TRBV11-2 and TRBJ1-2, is EAGVAQSPRYKIIEKRQSVAFWCNPISGHATLYWYQQILGQGPKLLIQFQNNGVVDDSQLPKDRFSAERLKGVDSTLKIQPAKLEDSAVYLCASSLVPRRGGGEGYTFGSGTRLTVV.